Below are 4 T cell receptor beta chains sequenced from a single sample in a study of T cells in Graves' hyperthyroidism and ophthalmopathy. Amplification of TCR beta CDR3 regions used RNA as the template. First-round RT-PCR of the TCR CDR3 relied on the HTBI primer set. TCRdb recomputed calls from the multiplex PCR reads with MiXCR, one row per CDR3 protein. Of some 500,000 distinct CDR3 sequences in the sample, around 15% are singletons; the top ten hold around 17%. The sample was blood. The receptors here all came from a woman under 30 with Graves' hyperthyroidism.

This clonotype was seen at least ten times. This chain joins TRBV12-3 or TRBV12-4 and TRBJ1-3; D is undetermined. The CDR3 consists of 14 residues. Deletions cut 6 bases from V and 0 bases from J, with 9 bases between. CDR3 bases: TGTGCCAGCAGCTCCCAGGTCTCTGGAAACACCATATATTTT. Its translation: CASSSQVSGNTIYF.

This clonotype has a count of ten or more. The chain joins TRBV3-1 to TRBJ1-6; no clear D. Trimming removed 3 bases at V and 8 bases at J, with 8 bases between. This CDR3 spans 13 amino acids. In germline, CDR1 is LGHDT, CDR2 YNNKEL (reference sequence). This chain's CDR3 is CASSQNRDSPLHF. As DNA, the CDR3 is TGTGCCAGCAGCCAGAACCGAGATTCACCCCTCCACTTT. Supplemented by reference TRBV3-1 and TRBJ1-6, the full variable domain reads DTAVSQTPKYLVTQMGNDKSIKCEQNLGHDTMYWYKQDSKKFLKIMFSYNNKELIINETVPNRFSPKSPDKAHLNLHINSLELGDSAVYFCASSQNRDSPLHFGNGTRLTVT.

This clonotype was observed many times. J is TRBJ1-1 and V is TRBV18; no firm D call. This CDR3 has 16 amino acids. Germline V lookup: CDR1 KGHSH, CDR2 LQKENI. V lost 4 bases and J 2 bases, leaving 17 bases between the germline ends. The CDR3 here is CASSLSGLLANTEAFF. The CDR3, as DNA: TGTGCCAGCTCACTATCCGGGCTCCTTGCAAACACTGAAGCTTTCTTT.

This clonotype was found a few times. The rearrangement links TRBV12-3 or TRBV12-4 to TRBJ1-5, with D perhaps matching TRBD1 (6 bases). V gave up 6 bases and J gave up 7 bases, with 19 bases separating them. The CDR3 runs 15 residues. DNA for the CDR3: TGTGCCAGCAGCGTAGGCGGGGGCCCGGAACAGCCCCAGCATTTT. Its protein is CASSVGGGPEQPQHF.